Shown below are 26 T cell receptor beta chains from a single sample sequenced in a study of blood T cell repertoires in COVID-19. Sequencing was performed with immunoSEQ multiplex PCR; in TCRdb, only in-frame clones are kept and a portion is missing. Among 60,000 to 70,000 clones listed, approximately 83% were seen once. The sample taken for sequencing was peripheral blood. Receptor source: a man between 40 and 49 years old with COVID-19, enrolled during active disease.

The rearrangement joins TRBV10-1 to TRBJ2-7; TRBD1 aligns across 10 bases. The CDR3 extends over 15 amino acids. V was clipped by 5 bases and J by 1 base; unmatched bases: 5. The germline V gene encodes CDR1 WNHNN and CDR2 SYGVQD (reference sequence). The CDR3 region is CASSTGTGASYEQYF. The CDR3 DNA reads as TGCGCCAGCAGTACAGGGACAGGGGCTTCCTACGAGCAGTACTTC.

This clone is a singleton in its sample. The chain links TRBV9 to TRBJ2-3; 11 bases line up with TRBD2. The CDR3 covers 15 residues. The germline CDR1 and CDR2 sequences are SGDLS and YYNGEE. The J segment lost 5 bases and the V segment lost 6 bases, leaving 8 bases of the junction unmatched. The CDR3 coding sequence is TGTGCCAGCACTTTAGCGGGGGGGCGATTAGATACGCAGTATTTT. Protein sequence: CASTLAGGRLDTQYF. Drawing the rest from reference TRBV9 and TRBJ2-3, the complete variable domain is DSGVTQTPKHLITATGQRVTLRCSPRSGDLSVYWYQQSLDQGLQFLIQYYNGEERAKGNILERFSAQQFPDLHSELNLSSLELGDSALYFCASTLAGGRLDTQYFGPGTRLTVL.

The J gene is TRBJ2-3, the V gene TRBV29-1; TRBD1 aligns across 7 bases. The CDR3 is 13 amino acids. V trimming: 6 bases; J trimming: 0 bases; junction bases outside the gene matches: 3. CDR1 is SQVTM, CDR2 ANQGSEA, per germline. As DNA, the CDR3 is TGCAGCGTCGGGACAGAAAGCACAGATACGCAGTATTTT. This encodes CSVGTESTDTQYF.

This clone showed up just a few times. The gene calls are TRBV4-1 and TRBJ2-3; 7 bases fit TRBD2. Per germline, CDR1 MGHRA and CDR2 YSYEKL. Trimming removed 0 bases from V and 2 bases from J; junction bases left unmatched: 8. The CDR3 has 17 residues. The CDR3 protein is CASSQDPGTTNTDTQYF. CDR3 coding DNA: TGCGCCAGCAGCCAAGATCCCGGGACTACCAACACAGATACGCAGTATTTT.

The CDR3, as DNA: TGTGCCTGGAACCCGGGTTCGGCCAGGGGATACGAGCAGTACTTC. Translation: CAWNPGSARGYEQYF. The chain joins TRBV30 to TRBJ2-7, with D possibly being TRBD1 (6 bases). Trimming took off 4 bases at V and 4 bases at J, with 20 bases between the two ends. Looked up from germline, CDR1 is GTSNPN and CDR2 is SVGIG (reference sequence). The CDR3 is 15 residues long.

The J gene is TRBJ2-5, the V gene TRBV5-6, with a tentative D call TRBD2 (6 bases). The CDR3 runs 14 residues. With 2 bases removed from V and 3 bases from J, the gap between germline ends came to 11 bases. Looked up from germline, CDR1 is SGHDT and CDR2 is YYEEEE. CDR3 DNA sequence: TGTGCCAGCAGCTTTTATCGCGGGGAAGAGACCCAGTACTTC. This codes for CASSFYRGEETQYF.

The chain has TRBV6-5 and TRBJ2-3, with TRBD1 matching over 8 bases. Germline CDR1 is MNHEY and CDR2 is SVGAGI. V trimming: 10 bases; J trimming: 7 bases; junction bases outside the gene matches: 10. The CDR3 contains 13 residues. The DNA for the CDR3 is TGTGCCACTCAGGACAGGGTTAAAAATACGCAGTATTTT. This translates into CATQDRVKNTQYF.

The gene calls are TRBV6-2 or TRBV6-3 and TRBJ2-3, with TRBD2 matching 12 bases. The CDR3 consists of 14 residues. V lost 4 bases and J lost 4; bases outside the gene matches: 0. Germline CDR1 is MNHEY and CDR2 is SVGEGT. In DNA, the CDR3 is TGTGCCAGCAGTTGGACTAGCGGGGCAGATACGCAGTATTTT. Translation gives CASSWTSGADTQYF.

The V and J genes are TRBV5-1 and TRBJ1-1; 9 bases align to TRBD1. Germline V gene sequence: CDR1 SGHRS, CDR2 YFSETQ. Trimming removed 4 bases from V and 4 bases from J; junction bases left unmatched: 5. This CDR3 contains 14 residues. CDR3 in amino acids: CASSRRQGGTEAFF. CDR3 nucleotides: TGCGCCAGCAGCCGTCGACAGGGGGGCACTGAAGCTTTCTTT.

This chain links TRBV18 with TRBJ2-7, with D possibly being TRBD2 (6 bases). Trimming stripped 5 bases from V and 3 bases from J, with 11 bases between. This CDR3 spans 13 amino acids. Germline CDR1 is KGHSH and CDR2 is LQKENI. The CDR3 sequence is CASSSGGFYEQYF. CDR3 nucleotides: TGTGCCAGCTCATCCGGAGGGTTCTACGAGCAGTACTTC.

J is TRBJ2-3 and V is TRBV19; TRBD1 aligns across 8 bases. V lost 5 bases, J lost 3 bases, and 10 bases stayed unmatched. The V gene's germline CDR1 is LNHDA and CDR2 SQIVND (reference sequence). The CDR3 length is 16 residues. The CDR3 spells CASSYSGQGLTDTQYF. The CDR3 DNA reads TGTGCCAGTAGTTATAGTGGACAGGGATTGACAGATACGCAGTATTTT.

Written as DNA, the CDR3 is TGTGCCAGTAGTATAGGGGCGAAACAGCCTGGAAACACCATATATTTT. Translated, it gives CASSIGAKQPGNTIYF. The chain employs TRBV19 and TRBJ1-3; D call uncertain. Germline CDR1 reads LNHDA; CDR2 reads SQIVND (reference sequence). Trimming removed 1 base from V and 2 bases from J, with 12 bases in between. This CDR3 is built from 16 residues.

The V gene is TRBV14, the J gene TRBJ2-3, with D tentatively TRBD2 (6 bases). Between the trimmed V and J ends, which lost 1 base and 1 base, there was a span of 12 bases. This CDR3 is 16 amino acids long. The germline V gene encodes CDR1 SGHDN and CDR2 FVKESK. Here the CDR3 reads CASSQVRGRGTDTQYF. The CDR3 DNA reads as TGTGCCAGCAGCCAAGTGCGGGGCCGGGGCACAGATACGCAGTATTTT.

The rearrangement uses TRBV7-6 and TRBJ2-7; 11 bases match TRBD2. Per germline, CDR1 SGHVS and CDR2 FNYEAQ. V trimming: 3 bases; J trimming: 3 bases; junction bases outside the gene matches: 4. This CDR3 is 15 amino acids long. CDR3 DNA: TGTGCCAGCAGCTTCGCTAGCGGGGGGATCTACGAGCAGTACTTC. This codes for CASSFASGGIYEQYF.

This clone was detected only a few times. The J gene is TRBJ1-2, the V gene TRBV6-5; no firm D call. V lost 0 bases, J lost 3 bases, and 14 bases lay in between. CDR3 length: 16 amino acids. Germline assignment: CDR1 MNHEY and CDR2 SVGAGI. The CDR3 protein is CASSYSYGPQDYGYTF. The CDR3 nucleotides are TGTGCCAGCAGTTACTCATATGGTCCTCAGGACTATGGCTACACCTTC.

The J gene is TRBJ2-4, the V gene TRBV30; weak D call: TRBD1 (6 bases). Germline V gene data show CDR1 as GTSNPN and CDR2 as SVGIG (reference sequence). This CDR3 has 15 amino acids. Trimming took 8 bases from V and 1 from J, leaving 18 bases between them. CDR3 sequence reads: CAGSEGVSAKNIQYF. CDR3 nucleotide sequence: TGTGCCGGCTCTGAGGGGGTGTCGGCCAAAAACATTCAGTACTTC.

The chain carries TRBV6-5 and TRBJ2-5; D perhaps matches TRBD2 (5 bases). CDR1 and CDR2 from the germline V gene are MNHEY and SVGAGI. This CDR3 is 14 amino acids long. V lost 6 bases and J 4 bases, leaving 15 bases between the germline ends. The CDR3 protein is CASRGGSVRETQYF. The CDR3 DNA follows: TGTGCCAGCAGGGGCGGGTCTGTTCGAGAGACCCAGTACTTC.

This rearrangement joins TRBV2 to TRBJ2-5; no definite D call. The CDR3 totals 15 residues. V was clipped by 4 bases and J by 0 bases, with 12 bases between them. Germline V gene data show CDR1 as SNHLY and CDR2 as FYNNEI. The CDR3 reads CASSGAYPNQETQYF. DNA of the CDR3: TGTGCCAGCAGTGGTGCCTACCCTAACCAAGAGACCCAGTACTTC.

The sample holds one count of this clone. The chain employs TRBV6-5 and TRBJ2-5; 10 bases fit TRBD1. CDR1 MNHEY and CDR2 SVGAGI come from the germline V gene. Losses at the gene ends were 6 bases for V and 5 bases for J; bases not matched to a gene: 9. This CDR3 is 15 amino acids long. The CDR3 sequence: CASRPRTGGYETQYF. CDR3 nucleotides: TGTGCCAGCAGACCCAGGACAGGGGGGTACGAGACCCAGTACTTC.

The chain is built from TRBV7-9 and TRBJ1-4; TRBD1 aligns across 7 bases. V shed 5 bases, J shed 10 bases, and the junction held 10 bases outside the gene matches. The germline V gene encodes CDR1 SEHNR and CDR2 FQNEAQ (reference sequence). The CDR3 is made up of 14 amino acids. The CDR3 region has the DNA TGTGCCAGCAGCCTATCGGGACAGAGACCAAAACTGTTTTTT. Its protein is CASSLSGQRPKLFF.

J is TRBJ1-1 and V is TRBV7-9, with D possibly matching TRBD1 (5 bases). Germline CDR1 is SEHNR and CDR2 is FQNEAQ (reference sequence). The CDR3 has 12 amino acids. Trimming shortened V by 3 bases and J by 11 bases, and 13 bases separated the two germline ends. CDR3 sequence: CASSFPGGEAFF. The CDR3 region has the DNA TGTGCCAGCAGCTTTCCCGGGGGGGAGGCTTTCTTT. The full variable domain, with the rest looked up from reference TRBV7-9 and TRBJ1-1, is DTGVSQNPRHKITKRGQNVTFRCDPISEHNRLYWYRQTLGQGPEFLTYFQNEAQLEKSRLLSDRFSAERPKGSFSTLEIQRTEQGDSAMYLCASSFPGGEAFFGQGTRLTVV.

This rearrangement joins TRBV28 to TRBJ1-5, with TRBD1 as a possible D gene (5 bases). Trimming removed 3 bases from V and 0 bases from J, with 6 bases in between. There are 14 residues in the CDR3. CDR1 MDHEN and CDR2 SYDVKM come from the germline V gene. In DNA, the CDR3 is TGTGCCAGCAGTTTGGACATTAGCAATCAGCCCCAGCATTTT. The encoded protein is CASSLDISNQPQHF.

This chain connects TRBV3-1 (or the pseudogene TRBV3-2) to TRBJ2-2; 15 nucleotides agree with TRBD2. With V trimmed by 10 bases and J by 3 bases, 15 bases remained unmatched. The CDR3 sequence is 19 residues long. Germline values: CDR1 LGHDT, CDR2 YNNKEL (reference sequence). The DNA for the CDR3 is TGTGCCACCCTAATGGGGCGGACTAGCGGGGGGGCGGACACCGGGGAGCTGTTTTTT. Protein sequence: CATLMGRTSGGADTGELFF.

The CDR3 nucleotides read TGTGCCAGCAGCTTGGGACAGGGGGACTATGGCTACACCTTC. Its translation: CASSLGQGDYGYTF. The chain joins TRBV5-5 to TRBJ1-2; TRBD1 agrees at 9 bases. The length of the CDR3 is 14 residues. V was clipped by 0 bases and J by 3 bases; unmatched bases: 0. Germline CDR1 SGHKS, CDR2 YYEKEE (reference sequence).

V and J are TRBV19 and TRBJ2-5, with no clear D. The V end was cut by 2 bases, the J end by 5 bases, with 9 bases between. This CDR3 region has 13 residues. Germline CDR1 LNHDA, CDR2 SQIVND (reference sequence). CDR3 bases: TGTGCCAGTAGTATACAAAAACTGGAGACCCAGTACTTC. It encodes CASSIQKLETQYF. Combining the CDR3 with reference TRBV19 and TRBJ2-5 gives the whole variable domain DGGITQSPKYLFRKEGQNVTLSCEQNLNHDAMYWYRQDPGQGLRLIYYSQIVNDFQKGDIAEGYSVSREKKESFPLTVTSAQKNPTAFYLCASSIQKLETQYFGPGTRLLVL.

The CDR3 DNA follows: TGTGCCAGCAGCTTATACGAGAGCTACGAGCAGTACTTC. Residues: CASSLYESYEQYF. The chain links TRBV7-2 to TRBJ2-7; D is unclear. Germline-derived CDR1 and CDR2 are SGHTA and FQGNSA. The ends were cut back, 2 bases at V and 3 bases at J, with 8 bases in the middle. The CDR3 totals 13 residues.